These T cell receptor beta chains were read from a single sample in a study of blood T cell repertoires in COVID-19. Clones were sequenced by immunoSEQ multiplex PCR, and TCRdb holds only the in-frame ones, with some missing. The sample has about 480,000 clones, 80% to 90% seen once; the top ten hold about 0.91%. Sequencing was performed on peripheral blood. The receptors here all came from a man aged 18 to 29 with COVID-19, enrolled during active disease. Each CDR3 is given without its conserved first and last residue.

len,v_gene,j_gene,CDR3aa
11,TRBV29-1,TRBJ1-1,SVEGRPRLEAF
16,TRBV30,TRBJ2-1,AWSKPRGRSGRLTEQF
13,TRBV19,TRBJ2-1,ASSLQGLSYNEQF
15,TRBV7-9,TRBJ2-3,ASSWPPAGGLTDTQY
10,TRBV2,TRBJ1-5,ASSESRQTQH
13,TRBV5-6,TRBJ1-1,ASSLGQTRNTEAF
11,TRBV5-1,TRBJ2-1,ASSPGQGHEQF
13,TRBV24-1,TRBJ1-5,ATSDLEENNQPQH
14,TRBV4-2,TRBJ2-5,ASSHETSGLQETQY
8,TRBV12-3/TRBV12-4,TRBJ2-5,ASAGGTQY
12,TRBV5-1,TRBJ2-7,ASSSGQGAREQY
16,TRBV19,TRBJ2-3,ASSIFVSGGGPTDTQY
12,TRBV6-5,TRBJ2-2,ASRMTGPGGELF
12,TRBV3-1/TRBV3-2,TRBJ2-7,ASSPGLSSYEQY
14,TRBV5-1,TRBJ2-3,ASSLVREGRADTQY
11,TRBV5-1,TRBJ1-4,ASSLSAGEKLF
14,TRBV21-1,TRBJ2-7,ASSKGLTRRRYEQY
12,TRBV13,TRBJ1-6,ASSLAGIGSPLH
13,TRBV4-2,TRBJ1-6,ASSQVVQPNSPLH
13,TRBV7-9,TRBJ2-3,ASSLTSARTDTQY
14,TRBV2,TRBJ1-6,ASRDRQGTYNSPLH
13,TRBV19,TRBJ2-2,ASSPGQGFAGELF
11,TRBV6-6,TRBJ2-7,ASTSGNWYEQY
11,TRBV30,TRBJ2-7,AWSVTGADEQY
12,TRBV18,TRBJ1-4,ASSPSQTNEKLF
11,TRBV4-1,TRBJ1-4,ASSQGGNEKLF
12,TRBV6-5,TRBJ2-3,ATVHRGGTDTQY